These 27 T cell receptor beta chains share one sample of origin, sequenced in a study of cytomegalovirus exposure and HLA in healthy donors. PCR amplification relied on 60 Vbeta primers (plus 13 Jbeta primers). TCRdb's table, derived via immunoSEQ multiplex PCR, lists solely in-frame clones and lacks some. The table includes fewer than 150,000 clones, roughly three quarters detected once. The source material was PBMCs. These receptor sequences come from a man aged 25 to 45 in good health and CMV-seronegative.

This clone was observed a handful of times. The rearrangement joins TRBV25-1 to TRBJ2-7; tentative D call: TRBD2 (6 bases). Germline CDR1 reads MGHDK; CDR2 reads SYGVNS. This CDR3 has 13 residues. With 1 base removed from V and 4 bases from J, the gap between germline ends came to 8 bases. The CDR3 DNA is TGTGCCAGCAGTGAATTGGAGGGGTACGAGCAGTACTTC. This translates into CASSELEGYEQYF.

The rearrangement links TRBV5-5 to TRBJ2-1; 9 bases are a match to TRBD2. J was trimmed by 4 bases and V by 0 bases; bases with no gene match: 5. Germline V gene data show CDR1 as SGHKS and CDR2 as YYEKEE (reference sequence). This CDR3 has 16 amino acids. The CDR3 spells CASSLGREGRYNEQFF. CDR3 coding DNA: TGTGCCAGCAGCTTGGGGCGGGAGGGACGATACAATGAGCAGTTCTTC. Supplemented by reference TRBV5-5 and TRBJ2-1, the full variable domain reads DAGVTQSPTHLIKTRGQQVTLRCSPISGHKSVSWYQQVLGQGPQFIFQYYEKEERGRGNFPDRFSARQFPNYSSELNVNALLLGDSALYLCASSLGREGRYNEQFFGPGTRLTVL.

This clone showed up just a few times. The chain has TRBV7-2 and TRBJ2-5; 12 bases are shared with TRBD1. V shed 4 bases, J shed 5 bases, and the junction held 5 bases outside the gene matches. This CDR3 region has 15 residues. Germline V CDR1 and CDR2: SGHTA, FQGNSA. The CDR3 nucleotides read TGTGCCAGCAGCTCCGGGACAGGGGGCATGGAGACCCAGTACTTC. Translated: CASSSGTGGMETQYF.

The chain recombines TRBV27 with TRBJ2-7, with 8 bases matching TRBD1. The ends lost 5 bases at V and 3 bases at J; junction bases unmatched: 12. The CDR3 is made up of 16 amino acids. Germline lookup yields CDR1 MNHEY and CDR2 SMNVEV (reference sequence). The CDR3 loop is CASSAGTGDNHYEQYF. CDR3 DNA: TGTGCCAGCAGTGCCGGGACAGGCGACAACCACTACGAGCAGTACTTC.

The chain links TRBV27 to TRBJ1-5, with 9 positions matching TRBD1. Germline CDR1 reads MNHEY; CDR2 reads SMNVEV (reference sequence). CDR3 length: 16 residues. The V and J ends lost 2 bases and 9 bases, in that order; junction bases with no gene match: 11. CDR3 region: CASSLSGTGLNSPQHF. CDR3 DNA sequence: TGTGCCAGCAGTTTAAGCGGGACAGGGTTGAATTCGCCCCAGCATTTT.

The rearrangement links TRBV4-1 to TRBJ2-7, with TRBD2 as a possible D gene (7 bases). This CDR3 has 16 amino acids. Trimming took 0 bases from V and 3 from J, leaving 15 bases between them. The germline gives CDR1 MGHRA, CDR2 YSYEKL. This CDR3 reads CASSQELGGGYYEQYF. In nucleotides, the CDR3 is TGCGCCAGCAGCCAAGAGCTGGGCGGGGGCTACTACGAGCAGTACTTC.

This clone has just a few counts. The chain recombines TRBV6-5 with TRBJ1-1; 7 nucleotides agree with TRBD1. CDR3 length: 14 amino acids. The germline V gene encodes CDR1 MNHEY and CDR2 SVGAGI. The V gene end was trimmed by 4 bases and the J gene end by 3 bases; junction bases not matched to a gene: 5. CDR3: CASSSRQGYTEAFF. DNA of the CDR3: TGTGCCAGCAGTTCCCGACAGGGCTACACTGAAGCTTTCTTT.

V usage is TRBV18 and J usage is TRBJ1-4; 8 bases line up with TRBD1. V gave up 2 bases and J gave up 6 bases; unmatched junction bases: 2. The V gene's germline CDR1 is KGHSH and CDR2 LQKENI. This CDR3 is built from 14 residues. CDR3 nucleotide sequence: TGTGCCAGCTCACCAGCAGGGGGCTATGAAAAACTGTTTTTT. Its translation is CASSPAGGYEKLFF.

This clone was detected once. The rearrangement links TRBV18 to TRBJ2-7; 11 nucleotides align to TRBD2. CDR1 and CDR2 (germline): KGHSH, LQKENI. V lost 3 bases, J lost 3 bases, and 10 bases stayed unmatched. The CDR3 is 17 residues long. This CDR3 is CASSPMGQLAGDYEQYF. CDR3 coding DNA: TGTGCCAGCTCACCTATGGGGCAACTAGCGGGAGACTACGAGCAGTACTTC.

This chain links TRBV5-5 with TRBJ2-7; D is perhaps TRBD2 (5 bases). Germline CDR1 SGHKS, CDR2 YYEKEE (reference sequence). This CDR3 contains 15 residues. V was cut by 4 bases and J by 1 base, with 15 bases left in between. CDR3 DNA: TGTGCCAGCAGCCTCGGGGTGCGTTTGTCCTACGAGCAGTACTTC. This translates into CASSLGVRLSYEQYF.

V is TRBV28 and J is TRBJ2-5, with TRBD2 matching over 9 bases. With V trimmed by 4 bases and J by 5 bases, 2 bases remained unmatched. The CDR3 covers 13 residues. Germline lookup yields CDR1 MDHEN and CDR2 SYDVKM. The DNA for the CDR3 is TGTGCCAGCAGTTGGACTAGCGTGGAGACCCAGTACTTC. It codes for CASSWTSVETQYF.

The chain is built from TRBV19 and TRBJ2-1; TRBD1 is a possible D gene (6 bases). V gave up 8 bases and J gave up 7 bases, with 12 bases separating them. Germline CDR1 and CDR2: LNHDA and SQIVND (reference sequence). The CDR3 has 12 amino acids. Here the CDR3 reads CASGQFVNEQFF. The DNA for the CDR3 is TGTGCCAGTGGACAGTTTGTAAATGAGCAGTTCTTC.

A few counts support this clone. V and J are TRBV10-2 and TRBJ2-7; perhaps TRBD2 as D (7 bases). The CDR3 has 14 residues. V was pared by 4 bases and J by 5 bases, with 15 bases between. Per the germline V gene, CDR1 is WSHSY and CDR2 is SAAADI. CDR3 in DNA: TGCGCCAGCAGTGGGGCCGGGGGGCAGGACGAGCAGTACTTC. It yields the protein CASSGAGGQDEQYF.

The CDR3 bases are TGTGCCAGCACGGCAGGATCCTATGGCTACACCTTC. This codes for CASTAGSYGYTF. The chain links TRBV6-5 to TRBJ1-2; no firm D call. Trimming removed 7 bases at V and 4 bases at J, with 10 bases between. The CDR3 has 12 residues. The germline V gene has CDR1 MNHEY and CDR2 SVGAGI.

This clone was recorded once. This chain joins TRBV5-1 and TRBJ2-5, with D possibly matching TRBD1 (5 bases). The CDR3 has 15 residues. V lost 5 bases, J lost 4 bases, and 18 bases lay in between. Germline assignment: CDR1 SGHRS and CDR2 YFSETQ. The CDR3 region is CASRPDKGWGETQYF. The CDR3 DNA reads TGCGCCAGCAGGCCGGACAAGGGATGGGGAGAGACCCAGTACTTC.

In this sample, this clone turned up once. The chain employs TRBV9 and TRBJ2-1; 7 nucleotides agree with TRBD2. Germline CDR1 SGDLS, CDR2 YYNGEE. The CDR3 totals 15 residues. Trimming at V came to 0 bases and at J to 7 bases, leaving 7 bases not matched to a gene. CDR3 sequence reads: CASSVEGLPQNEQFF. CDR3 nucleotides: TGTGCCAGCAGCGTAGAGGGACTACCTCAAAATGAGCAGTTCTTC.

CDR3: CATEPGVWGGNTRTGELFF. The CDR3 bases are TGTGCCACCGAACCAGGGGTTTGGGGAGGGAACACGAGGACCGGGGAGCTGTTTTTT. The rearrangement joins TRBV4-2 to TRBJ2-2; D is possibly TRBD2 (7 bases). This CDR3 has 19 residues. Per the germline V gene, CDR1 is LGHNA and CDR2 is YNFKEQ. Trimming took 10 bases from V and 5 from J, leaving 32 bases between them.

The CDR3 spells CASSLTQGQGDTIYF. The CDR3 DNA follows: TGTGCCAGCAGCTTAACTCAGGGCCAGGGCGACACCATATATTTT. The chain joins TRBV7-3 to TRBJ1-3, with TRBD1 as a possible D gene (5 bases). Deletions cut 0 bases from V and 8 bases from J, with 14 bases between. The CDR3 totals 15 residues. Germline V CDR1 and CDR2: SGHTA, FQGTGA.

The chain couples TRBV15 to TRBJ2-7, with D tentatively TRBD2 (6 bases). The CDR3 spans 17 residues. V gave up 0 bases and J gave up 3 bases, with 18 bases separating them. Looked up from germline, CDR1 is LNHNV and CDR2 is YYDKDF (reference sequence). CDR3 bases: TGTGCCACCAGCAGAGATTCCCGGGAGACTAGATTCTACGAGCAGTACTTC. Encoded protein: CATSRDSRETRFYEQYF.

This clone was picked up one time. This rearrangement joins TRBV6-5 to TRBJ2-1, with a possible D match to TRBD2 (6 bases). This CDR3 has 15 residues. V shed 0 bases and J shed 6 bases, with 12 bases lying between them. Germline V gene lookup returns CDR1 MNHEY and CDR2 SVGAGI. The CDR3 DNA reads TGTGCCAGCAGTTACTCTTGGACTAACCCCAATGAGCAGTTCTTC. This sequence encodes CASSYSWTNPNEQFF.

This clone has only a few counts. The chain combines TRBV5-1 with TRBJ1-2; no clear D gene. From germline, CDR1 is SGHRS and CDR2 YFSETQ. This CDR3 region has 14 residues. The V end lost 4 bases, the J end lost 4 bases, and 14 bases lay between the germline ends. CDR3 sequence (DNA): TGCGCCAGCAGCCAGCAGGCTTCCACCTATGGCTACACCTTC. Its translation: CASSQQASTYGYTF. Using reference TRBV5-1 and TRBJ1-2 for the parts outside the CDR3, the full variable domain is KAGVTQTPRYLIKTRGQQVTLSCSPISGHRSVSWYQQTPGQGLQFLFEYFSETQRNKGNFPGRFSGRQFSNSRSEMNVSTLELGDSALYLCASSQQASTYGYTFGSGTRLTVV.

This clone occurred a few times. This rearrangement joins TRBV4-1 to TRBJ1-4; D gene ambiguous. This CDR3 is built from 15 residues. Trimming stripped 0 bases from V and 8 bases from J, with 13 bases between. Per the germline V gene, CDR1 is MGHRA and CDR2 is YSYEKL. The CDR3 DNA follows: TGCGCCAGCAGCCAAGATCGACTAGCGGGGGAAAAACTGTTTTTT. Amino acid sequence: CASSQDRLAGEKLFF.

The chain recombines TRBV6-5 with TRBJ2-1; 12 bases line up with TRBD2. The CDR3 has 15 residues. Unmatched junction bases numbered 3, after V lost 2 bases and J lost 7 bases. In germline, CDR1 is MNHEY, CDR2 SVGAGI. The CDR3, as DNA: TGTGCCAGCAGTTACGGACTAGCGGGAAGGAATGAGCAGTTCTTC. The encoded protein is CASSYGLAGRNEQFF.

The chain recombines TRBV5-1 with TRBJ2-5, with 12 bases aligning to TRBD2. The J call may be in error: the DNA end matches TRBJ2-7 better. The CDR3 totals 19 residues. The germline V gene has CDR1 SGHRS and CDR2 YFSETQ. CDR3 in DNA: TGCGCCAGCAGCCCTCATCCTAGCGGGAGGGCCGGGGAGAGGGACGAGCAGTACTTC. Protein product: CASSPHPSGRAGERDEQYF.

This clone was picked up one time. The V and J genes are TRBV18 and TRBJ2-3, with 7 bases matching TRBD2. The length of the CDR3 is 15 residues. J was trimmed by 0 bases and V by 3 bases; bases with no gene match: 3. Germline V gene sequence: CDR1 KGHSH, CDR2 LQKENI. CDR3 sequence (DNA): TGTGCCAGCTCACCTCTAGCGGAAAGCACAGATACGCAGTATTTT. Translating gives CASSPLAESTDTQYF.

The count of this clone is one. The genes are TRBV27 and TRBJ2-7, with 9 bases that match TRBD1. The CDR3 contains 14 residues. Germline CDR1 and CDR2: MNHEY and SMNVEV (reference sequence). V shed 3 bases, J shed 3 bases, and the junction held 3 bases outside the gene matches. CDR3 in DNA: TGTGCCAGCAGTTTCTCGGGACAGGGCTACGAGCAGTACTTC. It translates to CASSFSGQGYEQYF.

This clone was detected only a few times. V usage is TRBV15 and J usage is TRBJ2-1; 9 bases line up with TRBD1. Germline CDR1 reads LNHNV; CDR2 reads YYDKDF (reference sequence). Germline trimming cut 4 bases from V and 8 bases from J; bases unmatched to any gene: 6. The CDR3 runs to 14 residues. This chain's CDR3 is CATSIQGAIDEQFF. As DNA, the CDR3 is TGTGCCACCAGCATACAGGGGGCGATTGATGAGCAGTTCTTC.